The rows below give T cell receptor beta chains drawn from one sample of a study of PD-1 blockade in mismatch repair-deficient tumors. Assay used: immunoSEQ multiplex PCR; TCRdb lists only in-frame clones, some missing. The sample carries some 15,000 clones, more than 65% recorded once. This specimen was PBMCs, taken approximately 15 weeks after starting pembrolizumab. The receptors originated from an adult with mismatch repair-deficient cancer. CDR3s include the opening cysteine and the closing phenylalanine or tryptophan. The order of the fields is J gene, V gene, clone size, D gene, CDR3 protein, CDR3 DNA. The D gene is left open where the match is weak. Clone size, where shown, is once, few, many, or a class for clones that have expanded.

>TRBJ2-5|TRBV30|NA|TRBD1
CAWSAQGQFGTQYF
TGTGCCTGGAGTGCCCAGGGACAGTTTGGGACCCAGTACTTC
>TRBJ2-1|TRBV18|NA|TRBD1
CASSSDRVFTDEQFF
TGTGCCAGCTCCTCGGACAGGGTGTTTACGGATGAGCAGTTCTTC
>TRBJ1-5|TRBV12-5|once|NA
CASGFREGQPQHF
TGTGCTAGTGGTTTTAGGGAGGGTCAGCCCCAGCATTTT
>TRBJ2-7|TRBV7-8|NA|TRBD1
CASSPRDSSYEQYF
TGTGCCAGCAGCCCGAGGGACAGCTCCTACGAGCAGTACTTC
>TRBJ1-6|TRBV28|NA|NA
CASSYYGGTYNSPLHF
TGTGCCAGCAGTTACTACGGGGGAACCTATAATTCACCCCTCCACTTT
>TRBJ2-2|TRBV7-2|NA|NA
CASSLAPTRNGGELFF
TGTGCCAGCAGCTTAGCGCCAACTCGAAATGGCGGGGAGCTGTTTTTT
>TRBJ2-5|TRBV28|NA|TRBD1
CASSRDRQETQYF
TGTGCCAGCAGTCGGGACAGGCAAGAGACCCAGTACTTC
>TRBJ2-7|TRBV19|NA|TRBD2
CASSLSGRIYEQYF
TGTGCCAGTAGTTTGAGCGGGAGAATTTACGAGCAGTACTTC
>TRBJ1-5|TRBV28|NA|NA
CASSLGQGLGQPQHF
TGTGCCAGCAGTTTGGGCCAGGGGCTAGGGCAGCCCCAGCATTTT
>TRBJ1-1|TRBV28|NA|NA
CASSLRRGGFGTEAFF
TGTGCCAGCAGTTTGAGGAGGGGCGGGTTCGGCACCGAAGCTTTCTTT
>TRBJ1-2|TRBV27|NA|TRBD1
CASSLRSGGVYGYTF
TGTGCCAGCAGTTTGAGGTCAGGGGGCGTCTATGGCTACACCTTC
>TRBJ2-1|TRBV7-3|once|TRBD2
CASSLESGGWPEQFF
TGTGCCAGCAGCTTAGAGTCGGGAGGATGGCCTGAGCAGTTCTTC
>TRBJ2-7|TRBV27|NA|NA
CASKKPNPPYEQYF
TGTGCCAGCAAAAAGCCCAACCCACCCTACGAGCAGTACTTC
>TRBJ2-2|TRBV7-3|NA|TRBD2
CASSLLAGGTGELFF
TGTGCCAGCAGCTTATTAGCGGGAGGCACCGGGGAGCTGTTTTTT
>TRBJ2-1|TRBV10-1|NA|NA
CASTLPQGPTYNEQFF
TGCGCCAGCACTTTACCCCAGGGGCCAACCTACAATGAGCAGTTCTTC
>TRBJ1-5|TRBV10-2|NA|NA
CASSDGLSGPQHF
TGCGCCAGCAGTGATGGTCTGAGTGGGCCCCAGCATTTT
>TRBJ1-5|TRBV25-1|NA|TRBD1
CASSETGVGNQPQHF
TGTGCCAGCAGTGAAACAGGGGTAGGCAATCAGCCCCAGCATTTT
>TRBJ1-5|TRBV19|NA|NA
CASSIDPVGGNQPQHF
TGTGCCAGTAGTATAGATCCAGTAGGGGGTAATCAGCCCCAGCATTTT
>TRBJ1-4|TRBV19|NA|TRBD1
CASTTGQIGEKLFF
TGTGCCAGTACCACGGGACAGATAGGTGAAAAACTGTTTTTT
>TRBJ2-7|TRBV9|medium-sized|NA
CASSPEGGSYEQYF
TGTGCCAGCAGCCCGGAAGGAGGGTCCTACGAGCAGTACTTC
>TRBJ2-1|TRBV9|NA|TRBD2
CASSGTSGREQFF
TGTGCCAGCAGCGGGACTAGCGGGAGGGAGCAGTTCTTC
>TRBJ2-7|TRBV6-1|NA|NA
CASSESGEEQYF
TGTGCCAGCAGTGAATCGGGGGAAGAGCAGTACTTC
>TRBJ2-7|TRBV29-1|NA|TRBD1
CSVSLQGDEQYF
TGCAGCGTTTCACTACAGGGGGACGAGCAGTACTTC
>TRBJ2-2|TRBV11-3|NA|NA
CASSGPGIRSGELFF
TGTGCCAGCAGCGGACCGGGGATTCGTTCCGGGGAGCTGTTTTTT